A single sample gave rise to the 30 T cell receptor beta chains below, sequenced in a study of T cell responses to AZD1222 COVID-19 vaccine. Libraries were prepared by immunoSEQ multiplex PCR; TCRdb keeps only in-frame clonotypes and omits some of them. The sample consists of roughly 190,000 clones, more than 85% of them appearing once. Sequenced material: peripheral blood, taken 28 days after the second AZD1222 dose. The receptors were gathered from an adult who received the AZD1222 COVID-19 vaccine.

The chain has TRBV5-1 and TRBJ2-1, with 10 bases matching TRBD2. This CDR3 comprises 13 residues. V lost 0 bases and J lost 15; bases outside the gene matches: 6. CDR1 and CDR2 (germline): SGHRS, YFSETQ. CDR3 nucleotide sequence: TGCGCCAGCAGCTTGGAGCTAGCGGGAGATCGGTTCTTC. Translated, it gives CASSLELAGDRFF.

The chain links TRBV4-2 to TRBJ1-4; D remains unclear. Germline values: CDR1 LGHNA, CDR2 YNFKEQ. Trimming removed 4 bases at V and 6 bases at J, with 12 bases between. CDR3 size: 14 residues. The CDR3 DNA follows: TGTGCCAGCAGCCTACTCGGGGTGCATGAAAAACTGTTTTTT. Its protein is CASSLLGVHEKLFF.

J is TRBJ1-6 and V is TRBV4-3; TRBD1 might be the D (6 bases). V was pared by 2 bases and J by 9 bases, with 8 bases between. The germline CDR1 and CDR2 sequences are LGHNA and YSLEER. The CDR3 is 13 amino acids. CDR3 sequence: CASSQYRVSPLHF. In DNA, the CDR3 is TGCGCCAGCAGCCAATACAGGGTTTCACCCCTCCACTTT.

Comments on this clone: The junction and the germline gene differ at one end; a read error may be behind it. The chain is built from TRBV4-1 and TRBJ2-1; D is uncertain. From germline, CDR1 is MGHRA and CDR2 YSYEKL. The CDR3 sequence is 13 residues long. This chain's CDR3 is CASSHPSYNGQFF. As DNA, the CDR3 is TGCGCCAGCAGCCATCCATCCTACAATGGGCAGTTCTTC.

The chain uses TRBV11-2 and TRBJ1-1; D gene ambiguous. Trimming shortened V by 4 bases and J by 10 bases, and 16 bases separated the two germline ends. Germline V gene sequence: CDR1 SGHAT, CDR2 FQNNGV. The CDR3 spans 13 residues. The CDR3 nucleotides read TGTGCCAGCAGCTACCGAAATGGGATTCTAGCTTTCTTT. This sequence encodes CASSYRNGILAFF.

The J gene is TRBJ2-5, the V gene TRBV5-1; 7 bases are shared with TRBD2. The CDR3 length is 17 residues. Germline V gene lookup returns CDR1 SGHRS and CDR2 YFSETQ. V lost 3 bases, J lost 7 bases, and 18 bases stayed unmatched. The CDR3 spells CASSSQFSGAGYGTQYF. The CDR3, as DNA: TGCGCCAGCAGCTCGCAATTCAGCGGGGCCGGCTATGGGACCCAGTACTTC.

The gene calls are TRBV5-1 and TRBJ1-1; 7 bases are a match to TRBD1. This CDR3 has 16 residues. V was clipped by 0 bases and J by 1 base; unmatched bases: 6. Germline CDR1 reads SGHRS; CDR2 reads YFSETQ. This CDR3 is CASSLGQGNGNTEAFF. The CDR3 coding sequence is TGCGCCAGCAGCTTGGGACAGGGTAACGGGAACACTGAAGCTTTCTTT.

This chain joins TRBV21-1 and TRBJ1-4; the DNA was not used to check the table's D call, TRBD1. TRBV21-1 is labeled a pseudogene. The CDR3 has 17 residues. For the CDR3, the DNA is TGTGCCAGCAGCAAAGCTCCAAGATGCAGGTGGCGTAAAAAACTGTTTTTT. Its protein is CASSKAPRCRWRKKLFF.

The chain recombines TRBV28 with TRBJ1-2; 10 nucleotides agree with TRBD1. The V and J ends lost 4 bases and 4 bases, in that order; junction bases with no gene match: 12. The CDR3 loop spans 17 amino acids. Germline V CDR1 and CDR2: MDHEN, SYDVKM. The CDR3 DNA reads as TGTGCCAGCAGTTCTCCCGGGACAGGGGATCTACTCTATGGCTACACCTTC. This encodes CASSSPGTGDLLYGYTF.

This sequence joins TRBV27 and TRBJ2-7; TRBD2 might be the D (5 bases). Trimming left V 5 bases short and J 3 bases short, with 14 bases between. The CDR3 length is 14 residues. Germline V gene sequence: CDR1 MNHEY, CDR2 SMNVEV (reference sequence). This CDR3 is CASSRRVERYEQYF. The CDR3 region has the DNA TGTGCCAGCAGTCGGCGGGTAGAGCGCTACGAGCAGTACTTC.

The J gene is TRBJ1-4, the V gene TRBV7-2; D ambiguous. Germline V gives CDR1 SGHTA, CDR2 FQGNSA. V shed 0 bases and J shed 8 bases, with 7 bases lying between them. The length of the CDR3 is 13 residues. The CDR3 sequence is CASSLARREKLFF. Here the CDR3 DNA reads TGTGCCAGCAGCTTAGCCCGGCGGGAAAAACTGTTTTTT.

The rearrangement links TRBV28 to TRBJ2-1; 12 nucleotides line up with TRBD2. Germline V lookup: CDR1 MDHEN, CDR2 SYDVKM. With V trimmed by 7 bases and J by 2 bases, 0 bases remained unmatched. CDR3 length: 14 residues. CDR3 bases: TGTGCCAGCACTAGCGGGGGGGCCTACAATGAGCAGTTCTTC. Protein sequence: CASTSGGAYNEQFF.

The CDR3 DNA reads TGTGCCAGCAGTTTCAAAATCACTGAAGCTTTCTTT. This encodes CASSFKITEAFF. The J gene is TRBJ1-1, the V gene TRBV6-2 or TRBV6-3; D is unresolved. Germline CDR1 reads MNHEY; CDR2 reads SVGEGT. V lost 4 bases to trimming and J lost 4 bases, with 7 bases between them. The CDR3 totals 12 residues.

The gene calls are TRBV18 and TRBJ1-6; 8 nucleotides align to TRBD1. After removal of 6 bases from V and 7 bases from J, the junction contained 5 bases not matched to a gene. The CDR3 consists of 14 residues. The germline V gene has CDR1 KGHSH and CDR2 LQKENI. CDR3 nucleotides: TGTGCCAGCTCCGAGACAGGGGAAAATTCACCCCTCCACTTT. Amino acids: CASSETGENSPLHF.

V usage is TRBV29-1 and J usage is TRBJ2-7; TRBD1 matches at 9 bases. The CDR3 consists of 12 residues. J lost 3 bases, V lost 7 bases, and 4 bases had no gene match. The germline V gene encodes CDR1 SQVTM and CDR2 ANQGSEA. DNA of the CDR3: TGCAGCGGTGGGGACAGGGACTACGAGCAGTACTTC. It yields the protein CSGGDRDYEQYF.

The chain employs TRBV28 and TRBJ1-1; perhaps TRBD1 as D (5 bases). The CDR3 sequence is 14 residues long. Germline lookup yields CDR1 MDHEN and CDR2 SYDVKM. V shed 6 bases and J shed 2 bases, with 13 bases lying between them. CDR3: CASSLRDPNTEAFF. In DNA, the CDR3 is TGTGCCAGCAGCCTCCGGGACCCAAACACTGAAGCTTTCTTT.

The chain's CDR3 is CASSTQGQVLYEQYF. CDR3 nucleotide sequence: TGTGCCAGCAGCACACAGGGACAGGTCCTCTACGAGCAGTACTTC. The chain employs TRBV27 and TRBJ2-7; 8 nucleotides agree with TRBD1. The J segment lost 3 bases and the V segment lost 6 bases, leaving 10 bases of the junction unmatched. The CDR3 contains 15 residues. CDR1 is MNHEY and CDR2 is SMNVEV in the germline V gene (reference sequence).

V is TRBV7-8 and J is TRBJ1-1; D might be TRBD1 (6 bases). From germline, CDR1 is SGHVS and CDR2 FQNEAQ. Between the trimmed V and J ends, which lost 1 base and 11 bases, there was a span of 14 bases. The CDR3 has 13 amino acids. CDR3 amino acids: CASSLVRDIRAFF. Here the CDR3 DNA reads TGTGCCAGCAGCTTAGTACGGGACATACGGGCTTTCTTT.

V usage is TRBV7-3 and J usage is TRBJ2-3; 10 nucleotides match TRBD2. Germline values: CDR1 SGHTA, CDR2 FQGTGA. The CDR3 has 16 amino acids. With V trimmed by 4 bases and J by 3 bases, 7 bases remained unmatched. CDR3 nucleotides: TGTGCCAGCAGCTCAAGGACTAGCGGTGGGACAGATACGCAGTATTTT. Protein: CASSSRTSGGTDTQYF.

This clone was seen only once. The rearrangement joins TRBV19 to TRBJ2-3, with D possibly matching TRBD2 (6 bases). From germline, CDR1 is LNHDA and CDR2 SQIVND (reference sequence). The length of the CDR3 is 16 residues. The V gene lost 4 bases and the J gene lost 6 bases, with 20 bases spanning the gap. The CDR3 DNA is TGTGCCAGTAGTAGTGGAACCGGGACTGGGTTTGATACGCAGTATTTT. It is translated as CASSSGTGTGFDTQYF.

The genes are TRBV10-3 and TRBJ2-1, with TRBD2 matching over 8 bases. Germline lookup yields CDR1 ENHRY and CDR2 SYGVKD. J lost 4 bases, V lost 2 bases, and 4 bases had no gene match. There are 15 residues in the CDR3. This CDR3 reads CAISERLAGYNEQFF. As DNA, the CDR3 is TGTGCCATCAGTGAGAGGCTAGCGGGTTACAATGAGCAGTTCTTC.

This sequence joins TRBV28 and TRBJ1-4; D may be TRBD1 (6 bases). Germline V gives CDR1 MDHEN, CDR2 SYDVKM. The CDR3 extends over 10 amino acids. V was trimmed by 7 bases and J by 15 bases, leaving 12 bases between them. The CDR3 protein is CASMQGKVFF. The CDR3 nucleotides are TGTGCCAGCATGCAGGGGAAGGTGTTTTTT.

Points on this clone: The sample carries other DNA sequences with the same CDR3. The V call is TRBV29-1, the J call TRBJ1-5; D call uncertain. The CDR3 loop spans 15 amino acids. The germline V gene encodes CDR1 SQVTM and CDR2 ANQGSEA. V shed 6 bases and J shed 2 bases, with 17 bases lying between them. Here the CDR3 DNA reads TGCAGCGTCTCAGATGGGGTTTTGGGCAATCAGCCCCAGCATTTT. Translation: CSVSDGVLGNQPQHF.

This clone was seen once. The chain joins TRBV28 to TRBJ2-7; 12 bases align to TRBD2. CDR1 and CDR2 (germline): MDHEN, SYDVKM. The V gene end was trimmed by 0 bases and the J gene end by 3 bases; junction bases not matched to a gene: 6. The CDR3 covers 17 residues. CDR3 in DNA: TGTGCCAGCAGTTTATGGTGGACTAGCGGGACCATCTACGAGCAGTACTTC. It is translated as CASSLWWTSGTIYEQYF.

The chain combines TRBV11-2 with TRBJ2-1; 13 bases align to TRBD2. This CDR3 has 19 residues. Unmatched junction bases numbered 15, after V lost 5 bases and J lost 5 bases. Germline lookup yields CDR1 SGHAT and CDR2 FQNNGV. CDR3 amino acids: CASSLSRTSGSRSNNEQFF. The DNA of the CDR3 is TGTGCCAGCAGCCTATCCCGGACTAGCGGGAGTCGTTCAAACAATGAGCAGTTCTTC.

This chain connects TRBV5-6 to TRBJ2-3; tentatively, D is TRBD2 (6 bases). V was cut by 0 bases and J by 5 bases, with 13 bases left in between. The CDR3 has 15 residues. The germline gives CDR1 SGHDT, CDR2 YYEEEE. CDR3 bases: TGTGCCAGCAGCTTGGCGGGAGTCGGTGGAGATACGCAGTATTTT. Its translation is CASSLAGVGGDTQYF. The entire variable domain, with the rest obtained from reference TRBV5-6 and TRBJ2-3, is as follows: DAGVTQSPTHLIKTRGQQVTLRCSPKSGHDTVSWYQQALGQGPQFIFQYYEEEERQRGNFPDRFSGHQFPNYSSELNVNALLLGDSALYLCASSLAGVGGDTQYFGPGTRLTVL.

CDR3 coding DNA: TGTGCCTGGGGGACCCCCTACGAGCAGTACTTC. This codes for CAWGTPYEQYF. J is TRBJ2-7 and V is TRBV30; the D call may be TRBD1 or TRBD2 (5 bases each). V lost 5 bases and J 2 bases, leaving 7 bases between the germline ends. The CDR3 contains 11 residues. Looked up from germline, CDR1 is GTSNPN and CDR2 is SVGIG (reference sequence).

DNA of the CDR3: TGTGCCAGTAGTATAGCTCTCCGATGGGCGGGACCTTCCTACGAGCAGTACTTC. It yields the protein CASSIALRWAGPSYEQYF. V and J are TRBV19 and TRBJ2-7; tentatively, D is TRBD2 (6 bases). The CDR3 contains 18 residues. The germline V gene encodes CDR1 LNHDA and CDR2 SQIVND (reference sequence). V lost 1 base to trimming and J lost 1 base, with 20 bases between them.

In DNA, the CDR3 is TGTGCCAGCAGGCTAGGAGGGGTAAGAGAGACCCAGTACTTC. This encodes CASRLGGVRETQYF. The chain has TRBV11-3 and TRBJ2-5, with D possibly matching TRBD2 (6 bases). V was cut by 6 bases and J by 4 bases, with 15 bases left in between. CDR1 SGHNT and CDR2 YENEEA come from the germline V gene. There are 14 residues in the CDR3.

The chain couples TRBV5-1 to TRBJ2-1, with a possible D match to TRBD2 (6 bases). V was trimmed by 1 base and J by 0 bases, leaving 14 bases between them. Germline V CDR1 and CDR2: SGHRS, YFSETQ. This CDR3 contains 17 residues. In DNA, the CDR3 is TGCGCCAGCAGCTTGAATCCACGGGGGAGCTCCTACAATGAGCAGTTCTTC. It yields the protein CASSLNPRGSSYNEQFF.